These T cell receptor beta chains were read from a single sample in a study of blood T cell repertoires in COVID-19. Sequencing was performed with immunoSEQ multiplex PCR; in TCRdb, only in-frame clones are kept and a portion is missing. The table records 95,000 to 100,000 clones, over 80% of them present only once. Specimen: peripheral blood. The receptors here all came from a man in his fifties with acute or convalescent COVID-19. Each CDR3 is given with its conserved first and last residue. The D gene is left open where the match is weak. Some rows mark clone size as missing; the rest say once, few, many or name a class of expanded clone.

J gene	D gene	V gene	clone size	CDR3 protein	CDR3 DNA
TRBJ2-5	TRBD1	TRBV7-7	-	CASSLVDRGQETQYF	TGTGCCAGCAGCTTAGTGGACAGGGGCCAAGAGACCCAGTACTTC
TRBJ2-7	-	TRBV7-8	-	CASSLTGPTYEQYF	TGTGCCAGCAGCTTGACGGGTCCTACCTACGAGCAGTACTTC
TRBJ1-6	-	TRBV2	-	CASSLDTYNSPLHF	TGTGCCAGCAGTCTCGACACGTATAATTCACCCCTCCACTTT
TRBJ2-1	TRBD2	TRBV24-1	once	CATSDLIAGPENEQFF	TGTGCCACCAGTGATCTAATAGCGGGACCGGAGAATGAGCAGTTCTTC
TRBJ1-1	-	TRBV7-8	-	CASRRGLGDTEAFF	TGTGCCAGCAGGCGGGGGCTCGGGGACACTGAAGCTTTCTTT
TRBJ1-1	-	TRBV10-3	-	CAISESGSSLGTEAFF	TGTGCCATCAGTGAGTCGGGGAGCAGCTTGGGGACTGAAGCTTTCTTT
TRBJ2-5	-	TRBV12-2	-	CASRLEARGGEETQYF	TGTGCAAGTCGCTTAGAGGCGCGGGGGGGAGAAGAGACCCAGTACTTC
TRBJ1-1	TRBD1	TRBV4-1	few	CASSRATGRSLNTEAFF	TGCGCCAGCAGCCGAGCGACAGGGAGGTCGTTGAACACTGAAGCTTTCTTT
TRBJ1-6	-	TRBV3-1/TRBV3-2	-	CASSHQGSSPLHF	TGTGCCAGCAGCCACCAGGGGAGTTCACCCCTCCACTTT
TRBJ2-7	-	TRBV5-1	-	CATSPREGYEQYF	TGCGCCACTTCCCCCAGAGAGGGCTACGAGCAGTACTTC
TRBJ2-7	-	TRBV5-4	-	CASSSGALGLEQYF	TGTGCCAGCAGCTCTGGGGCCCTAGGTCTCGAGCAGTACTTC
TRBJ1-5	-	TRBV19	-	CASSTPRESNQPQHF	TGTGCCAGTAGCACGCCGAGGGAAAGCAATCAGCCCCAGCATTTT
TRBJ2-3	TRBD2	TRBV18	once	CASSPRLAGGGPDTQYF	TGTGCCAGCTCACCAAGACTAGCGGGGGGAGGGCCAGATACGCAGTATTTT
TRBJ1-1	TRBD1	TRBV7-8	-	CASSGDVRGRSLNTEAFF	TGTGCCAGCAGCGGAGATGTCAGGGGGCGCAGCCTGAACACTGAAGCTTTCTTT
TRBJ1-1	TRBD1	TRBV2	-	CASSGQGLRNTEAFF	TGTGCCAGCAGTGGACAGGGCCTTCGGAACACTGAAGCTTTCTTT
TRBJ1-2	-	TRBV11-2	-	CASSLLNYGYTF	TGTGCCAGCAGCCTTCTCAACTATGGCTACACCTTC
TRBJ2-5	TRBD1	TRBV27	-	CASRGTGHETQYF	TGTGCCAGCAGGGGGACAGGGCACGAGACCCAGTACTTC
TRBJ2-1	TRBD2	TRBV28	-	CASRPGGLGGYNEQFF	TGTGCCAGCAGGCCGGGGGGGCTAGGTGGGTACAATGAGCAGTTCTTC
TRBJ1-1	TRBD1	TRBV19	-	CASRKRTGLNTEAFF	TGTGCCAGTAGGAAAAGGACAGGGTTGAACACTGAAGCTTTCTTT
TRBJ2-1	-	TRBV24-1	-	CATSAAGYYNEQFF	TGTGCCACCAGTGCGGCGGGGTATTACAATGAGCAGTTCTTC
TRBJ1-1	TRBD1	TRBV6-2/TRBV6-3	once	CASSSGGQGPEAFF	TGTGCCAGCAGTTCTGGAGGACAGGGTCCTGAAGCTTTCTTT
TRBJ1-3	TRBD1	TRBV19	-	CASSGDRETGNTIYF	TGTGCCAGTAGTGGGGACAGGGAAACTGGAAACACCATATATTTT
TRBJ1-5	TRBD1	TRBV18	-	CASSPGEGAGQPQHF	TGTGCCAGCTCACCAGGTGAGGGGGCAGGTCAGCCCCAGCATTTT
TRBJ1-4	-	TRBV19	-	CASSSMGSATNEKLFF	TGTGCCAGTAGTTCAATGGGGAGTGCAACTAATGAAAAACTGTTTTTT
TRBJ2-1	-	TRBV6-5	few	CASTVDGNNEQFF	TGTGCCAGCACCGTGGACGGGAACAATGAGCAGTTCTTC
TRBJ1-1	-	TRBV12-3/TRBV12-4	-	CASSLSSEGAFF	TGTGCCAGCAGTTTAAGCTCAGAGGGCGCTTTCTTT
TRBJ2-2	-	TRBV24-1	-	CATEGADTGELFF	TGTGCCACGGAAGGGGCCGACACCGGGGAGCTGTTTTTT
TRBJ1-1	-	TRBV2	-	CASKAVSEAFF	TGTGCCAGCAAGGCGGTCTCTGAAGCTTTCTTT
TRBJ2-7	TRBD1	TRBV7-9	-	CASSTDRGPGEQYF	TGTGCCAGCAGCACGGACAGGGGGCCTGGGGAGCAGTACTTC
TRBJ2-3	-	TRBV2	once	CASNEGGVADTQYF	TGTGCCAGCAATGAGGGGGGGGTAGCAGATACGCAGTATTTT